One and the same sample provided the 12 T cell receptor beta chains below, sequenced in a study of blood T cell repertoires in COVID-19 (dated by TCRdb to 2018 to 2021). Libraries were prepared through the immunoSEQ multiplex PCR assay. Here the immuneACCESS table is served through TCRdb, limited to in-frame sequences with V and J called. Missing clones are a known gap in these copies; in checked studies unresolved V genes cover under half, and the rest lacks a known reason. The sample table records 130,000 or so clones; approximately 84% of these occur just once. Of the sample, about 17% falls within the top ten clones. The sample taken for sequencing was peripheral blood. The receptors were gathered from a woman at least 80 years old with acute or convalescent COVID-19.

V is TRBV11-2 and J is TRBJ2-3, with 8 bases fitting TRBD2. V lost 1 base and J lost 2; bases outside the gene matches: 5. The CDR3 contains 16 residues. Germline-derived CDR1 and CDR2 are SGHAT and FQNNGV. CDR3 coding DNA: TGTGCCAGCAGCTTAGGGACTAGCAGAATCACAGATACGCAGTATTTT. This translates into CASSLGTSRITDTQYF. The full variable domain, in which reference TRBV11-2 and TRBJ2-3 provide the parts outside the CDR3, is EAGVAQSPRYKIIEKRQSVAFWCNPISGHATLYWYQQILGQGPKLLIQFQNNGVVDDSQLPKDRFSAERLKGVDSTLKIQPAKLEDSAVYLCASSLGTSRITDTQYFGPGTRLTVL.

This clone was seen a single time. J is TRBJ2-6 and V is TRBV29-1, with TRBD1 matching 7 bases. Germline V gene data show CDR1 as SQVTM and CDR2 as ANQGSEA. With 6 bases clipped from V and 0 bases from J, the junction kept 5 bases outside the gene matches. This CDR3 spans 15 amino acids. The CDR3 DNA reads as TGCAGCGTCGGACAGGAGCGCTCTGGGGCCAACGTCCTGACTTTC. It yields the protein CSVGQERSGANVLTF.

The J gene is TRBJ1-1, the V gene TRBV18; 10 nucleotides line up with TRBD1. CDR1 and CDR2 from the germline V gene are KGHSH and LQKENI. J was trimmed by 3 bases and V by 2 bases; bases with no gene match: 6. The CDR3 has 16 residues. The CDR3 nucleotides read TGTGCCAGCTCACCAAATTTGGGGACAGGGGACACTGAAGCTTTCTTT. This sequence encodes CASSPNLGTGDTEAFF.

The chain joins TRBV5-1 to TRBJ1-1; TRBD1 is a possible D gene (6 bases). There are 14 residues in the CDR3. V lost 1 base, J lost 4 bases, and 11 bases lay in between. Per the germline V gene, CDR1 is SGHRS and CDR2 is YFSETQ. The CDR3 sequence: CASSLTGSSTEAFF. DNA for the CDR3: TGCGCCAGCAGCTTGACAGGGAGTAGCACTGAAGCTTTCTTT.

This clone was recorded once. V is TRBV9 and J is TRBJ2-1, with 9 bases fitting TRBD2. Germline V lookup: CDR1 SGDLS, CDR2 YYNGEE. The CDR3 length is 18 residues. The junction had 14 bases not matched to a gene; V was cut back by 0 bases and J by 7 bases. The CDR3 nucleotides are TGTGCCAGCAGCGTAGCCCCGACTAGCGGCCACAGTGATAATGAGCAGTTCTTC. Amino acid sequence: CASSVAPTSGHSDNEQFF. The full variable domain, its missing parts supplied by reference TRBV9 and TRBJ2-1, is DSGVTQTPKHLITATGQRVTLRCSPRSGDLSVYWYQQSLDQGLQFLIQYYNGEERAKGNILERFSAQQFPDLHSELNLSSLELGDSALYFCASSVAPTSGHSDNEQFFGPGTRLTVL.

The chain is built from TRBV19 and TRBJ1-5; 9 bases are shared with TRBD1. Germline-derived CDR1 and CDR2 are LNHDA and SQIVND (reference sequence). The length of the CDR3 is 16 residues. Trimming took 2 bases from V and 0 from J; bases not matched to a gene: 2. CDR3 DNA: TGTGCCAGTAGTATATTACAGGGGGCTAGCAATCAGCCCCAGCATTTT. Encoded protein: CASSILQGASNQPQHF.

J is TRBJ2-7 and V is TRBV6-5; TRBD1 aligns across 10 bases. There are 14 residues in the CDR3. CDR1 and CDR2 from the germline V gene are MNHEY and SVGAGI. V was clipped by 6 bases and J by 4 bases; unmatched bases: 6. DNA for the CDR3: TGTGCCAGCAGGCCTGGACAGGGGGGATACGAGCAGTACTTC. This encodes CASRPGQGGYEQYF.

This sequence joins TRBV4-1 and TRBJ2-3; D gene unclear. The germline V gene has CDR1 MGHRA and CDR2 YSYEKL. The V gene lost 2 bases and the J gene lost 0 bases, with 9 bases spanning the gap. This CDR3 has 15 amino acids. CDR3: CASSQILTSTDTQYF. For the CDR3, the DNA is TGCGCCAGCAGCCAAATTTTGACTAGCACAGATACGCAGTATTTT.

The J gene is TRBJ1-1, the V gene TRBV19; possible D gene TRBD1, 6 bases. CDR3 length: 15 amino acids. The V end was cut by 3 bases, the J end by 1 base, with 12 bases between. Germline V lookup: CDR1 LNHDA, CDR2 SQIVND (reference sequence). This CDR3 is CASSIARQANTEAFF. The CDR3 nucleotides read TGTGCCAGTAGTATCGCACGACAGGCGAACACTGAAGCTTTCTTT.

The chain carries TRBV11-2 and TRBJ2-3, with TRBD2 as a possible D gene (5 bases). Trimming stripped 0 bases from V and 1 base from J, with 8 bases between. Germline V gives CDR1 SGHAT, CDR2 FQNNGV. CDR3 size: 15 residues. The CDR3 protein is CASSLDQRGTDTQYF. CDR3 DNA: TGTGCCAGCAGCTTAGATCAGAGGGGCACAGATACGCAGTATTTT.

V gene TRBV19 combines with J gene TRBJ2-3; TRBD2 matches at 15 bases. The CDR3 contains 15 residues. V lost 5 bases to trimming and J lost 6 bases; unmatched junction nucleotides: 3. Germline-derived CDR1 and CDR2 are LNHDA and SQIVND (reference sequence). CDR3 amino acids: CASSSGLAGGDTQYF. CDR3 DNA: TGTGCCAGTAGTTCCGGACTAGCGGGAGGGGATACGCAGTATTTT.

The genes are TRBV6-5 and TRBJ1-2; tentatively, D is TRBD1 (6 bases). The CDR3 loop spans 15 amino acids. Germline CDR1 and CDR2: MNHEY and SVGAGI. Trimming shortened V by 2 bases and J by 6 bases, and 16 bases separated the two germline ends. CDR3 protein: CASSYPQGKADGYTF. CDR3 DNA: TGTGCCAGCAGTTACCCGCAGGGGAAGGCGGATGGCTACACCTTC.